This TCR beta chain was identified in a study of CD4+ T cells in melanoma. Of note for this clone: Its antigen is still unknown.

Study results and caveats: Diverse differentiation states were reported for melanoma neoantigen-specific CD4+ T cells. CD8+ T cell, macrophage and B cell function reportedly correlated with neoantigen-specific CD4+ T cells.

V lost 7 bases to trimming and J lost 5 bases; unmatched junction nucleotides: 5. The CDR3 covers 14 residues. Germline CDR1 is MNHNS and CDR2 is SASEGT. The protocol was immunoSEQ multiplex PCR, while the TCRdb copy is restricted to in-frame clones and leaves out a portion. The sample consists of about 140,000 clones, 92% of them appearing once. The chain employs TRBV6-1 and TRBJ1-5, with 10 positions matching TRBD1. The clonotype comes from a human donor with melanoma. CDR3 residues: CASTDRGNYQPQHF. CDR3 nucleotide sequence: TGTGCCAGCACGGACAGGGGGAACTATCAGCCCCAGCATTTT.